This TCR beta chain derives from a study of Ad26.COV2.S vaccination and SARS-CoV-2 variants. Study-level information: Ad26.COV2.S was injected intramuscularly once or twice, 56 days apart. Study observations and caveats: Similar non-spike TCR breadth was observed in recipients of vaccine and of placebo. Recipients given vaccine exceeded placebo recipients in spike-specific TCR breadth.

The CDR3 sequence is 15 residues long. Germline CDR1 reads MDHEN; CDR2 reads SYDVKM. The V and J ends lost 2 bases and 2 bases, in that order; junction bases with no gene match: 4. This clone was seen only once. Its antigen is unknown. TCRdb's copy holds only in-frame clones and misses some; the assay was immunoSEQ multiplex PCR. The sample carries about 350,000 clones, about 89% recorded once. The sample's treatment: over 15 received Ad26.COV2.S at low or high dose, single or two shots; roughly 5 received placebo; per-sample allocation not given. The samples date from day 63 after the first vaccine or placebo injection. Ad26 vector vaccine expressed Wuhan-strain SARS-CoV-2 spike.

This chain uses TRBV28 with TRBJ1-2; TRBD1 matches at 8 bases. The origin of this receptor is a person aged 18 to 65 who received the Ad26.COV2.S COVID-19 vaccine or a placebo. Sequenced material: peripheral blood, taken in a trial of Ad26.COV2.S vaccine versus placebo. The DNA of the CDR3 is TGTGCCAGCAGTTTAAGGACAGGGAGGAACTATGGCTACACCTTC. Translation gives CASSLRTGRNYGYTF.